One sample yielded the 19 T cell receptor beta chains listed below, sequenced in a study of response to subunit inactivated influenza vaccine (dated by TCRdb to between 2017 and 2018). Libraries were constructed by RT-PCR. Sequencing used an Illumina HiSeq 2500. Clones were called with MiXCR by TCRdb after fastp trimmed the public reads at Q25, and only in-frame beta chains were retained. Each CDR3 protein gets just one entry, which takes the most common genes and DNA from the rows behind it. Counted in this sample were about 570,000 distinct CDR3 sequences; 10% to 12% of them appeared once. The ten largest make up about 11% of the sample. The same specimen was also included in a second study, on T cells expressing NK-cell markers. The second source states: 5'RACE template switching, by which a universal primer site and unique molecular identifiers were added, was used to make TCR beta cDNA libraries.

The sequences come from PBMCs from blood, collected on the day of vaccination. The receptors stem from a man aged 50 to 59 who received an inactivated influenza vaccine. Donor details come from another sample of the same person, matched by shared clones.

In its sample, this clonotype was seen a few times. V gene TRBV29-1 combines with J gene TRBJ2-7, with 7 bases fitting TRBD2. This CDR3 is 15 amino acids long. Germline V lookup: CDR1 SQVTM, CDR2 ANQGSEA. Trimming at V came to 0 bases and at J to 3 bases, leaving 8 bases not matched to a gene. CDR3 in amino acids: CSVEDRISSGYEQYF. CDR3 nucleotides: TGCAGCGTTGAAGATCGGATTTCTAGCGGCTACGAGCAGTACTTC.

This clonotype was observed at least ten times. In DNA form, the CDR3 reads TGCAGTGCTAGAGTACCAGAGTCGGGCGGGGAGCTGTTTTTT. This gives the protein CSARVPESGGELFF. This chain uses TRBV20-1 with TRBJ2-2; D unresolved. The CDR3 runs 14 residues. The V end lost 1 base, the J end lost 7 bases, and 13 bases lay between the germline ends. Germline lookup yields CDR1 DFQATT and CDR2 SNEGSKA (reference sequence).

This sequence joins TRBV6-1 and TRBJ2-7, with 9 positions matching TRBD1. CDR1 is MNHNS and CDR2 is SASEGT in the germline V gene. The CDR3 has 15 amino acids. The V segment lost 6 bases and the J segment 0 bases; nucleotides outside the gene matches: 6. Here the CDR3 reads CASRATGQGSYEQYF. DNA for the CDR3: TGTGCCAGCAGGGCCACGGGACAGGGCTCCTACGAGCAGTACTTC.

This sequence joins TRBV28 and TRBJ2-7, with D maybe TRBD1 (6 bases). CDR3 length equals 15 residues. CDR1 and CDR2 (germline): MDHEN, SYDVKM. Trimming took off 5 bases at V and 4 bases at J, with 18 bases between the two ends. The CDR3 sequence: CASSTPLPGEYEQYF. The DNA of the CDR3 is TGTGCCAGCAGTACCCCCCTTCCAGGGGAATACGAGCAGTACTTC.

A few counts support this clonotype. The rearrangement links TRBV30 to TRBJ2-7; 7 positions agree with TRBD2. Germline lookup yields CDR1 GTSNPN and CDR2 SVGIG (reference sequence). The CDR3 is 14 amino acids. V trimming: 0 bases; J trimming: 0 bases; junction bases outside the gene matches: 2. The CDR3, as DNA: TGTGCCTGGAGTGTAGCGGGGAGCTCCTACGAGCAGTACTTC. Its translation: CAWSVAGSSYEQYF.

This sequence joins TRBV20-1 and TRBJ2-7, with 8 bases aligning to TRBD2. CDR3 length: 14 amino acids. Germline assignment: CDR1 DFQATT and CDR2 SNEGSKA (reference sequence). V lost 2 bases and J lost 0; bases outside the gene matches: 3. The CDR3 is CSARPGGNSYEQYF. Written as DNA, the CDR3 is TGCAGTGCTAGACCGGGAGGGAACTCCTACGAGCAGTACTTC.

The chain uses TRBV28 and TRBJ2-2, with TRBD2 matching over 10 bases. The CDR3 consists of 17 residues. V lost 3 bases, J lost 2 bases, and 6 bases stayed unmatched. Germline-derived CDR1 and CDR2 are MDHEN and SYDVKM. The DNA for the CDR3 is TGTGCCAGCAGTTTCGTAGTAGCGGGAGGTAACACCGGGGAGCTGTTTTTT. Translation: CASSFVVAGGNTGELFF.

The chain recombines TRBV12-3 or TRBV12-4 with TRBJ2-1; 7 bases agree with TRBD1. CDR3 length: 16 amino acids. J gave up 4 bases and V 5 bases, and 11 bases lay outside the gene matches. The CDR3 nucleotides are TGTGCCAGCAGTCCCCCTCGGACAGGCCCATACAATGAGCAGTTCTTC. Translation gives CASSPPRTGPYNEQFF.

In its sample, this clonotype was seen a few times. The CDR3 region has the DNA TGCAGTGCCCGTAGGGTCTTGGGGAACACTGAAGCTTTCTTT. Translation gives CSARRVLGNTEAFF. The chain uses TRBV20-1 and TRBJ1-1, with D hard to call. The CDR3 spans 14 residues. Germline V gene sequence: CDR1 DFQATT, CDR2 SNEGSKA (reference sequence). V shed 6 bases and J shed 1 base, with 15 bases lying between them.

This clonotype was counted at least ten times. The chain has TRBV19 and TRBJ2-7; the match to TRBD1 covers 11 bases. The CDR3 runs to 17 residues. Germline loops: CDR1 LNHDA, CDR2 SQIVND (reference sequence). V lost 6 bases and J lost 4; bases outside the gene matches: 14. The CDR3 reads CASSVFWTGGGNYEQYF. The CDR3 nucleotides are TGTGCCAGTAGCGTCTTCTGGACAGGGGGCGGAAATTACGAGCAGTACTTC.

This clonotype appeared many times. The V gene is TRBV29-1, the J gene TRBJ2-7; D gene unclear. V was trimmed by 5 bases and J by 6 bases, leaving 20 bases between them. The CDR3 contains 14 residues. The V gene's germline CDR1 is SQVTM and CDR2 ANQGSEA. The CDR3 region has the DNA TGCAGCGTTAGGCTCCTCGGGTCCCCGGGCGAGCAGTACTTC. Translating it yields CSVRLLGSPGEQYF.

This clonotype was found a few times. The genes are TRBV20-1 and TRBJ1-5; D not resolved. CDR3 length: 15 amino acids. Trimming removed 0 bases from V and 4 bases from J, with 13 bases in between. Germline V CDR1 and CDR2: DFQATT, SNEGSKA (reference sequence). CDR3 protein: CSARDSLGFNQPQHF. DNA of the CDR3: TGCAGTGCTAGAGACTCCTTGGGATTTAATCAGCCCCAGCATTTT.

This clonotype has just a few counts. The chain couples TRBV6-2 or TRBV6-3 to TRBJ2-1, with D tentatively TRBD2 (6 bases). The germline gives CDR1 MNHEY, CDR2 SVGEGT. CDR3 length: 16 residues. V was clipped by 5 bases and J by 0 bases, with 14 bases between them. For the CDR3, the DNA is TGTGCCAGCAGTAGGCCGCAGGGAGGCTCCTACAATGAGCAGTTCTTC. It codes for CASSRPQGGSYNEQFF.

The genes are TRBV3-1 and TRBJ2-3; maybe TRBD2 (5 bases). Trimming took off 0 bases at V and 6 bases at J, with 19 bases between the two ends. The CDR3 has 17 residues. Germline-derived CDR1 and CDR2 are LGHDT and YNNKEL (reference sequence). The CDR3 sequence is CASSQDRGTIYGDTQYF. CDR3 sequence (DNA): TGTGCCAGCAGCCAAGATCGGGGTACCATCTATGGGGATACGCAGTATTTT.

The chain combines TRBV20-1 with TRBJ2-3, with D possibly being TRBD2 (5 bases). The CDR3 runs to 13 residues. V shed 3 bases and J shed 6 bases, with 13 bases lying between them. Germline loops: CDR1 DFQATT, CDR2 SNEGSKA (reference sequence). The CDR3 here is CSASGRAGDTQYF. CDR3 bases: TGCAGTGCTAGTGGGCGGGCTGGGGATACGCAGTATTTT.

The rearrangement links TRBV29-1 to TRBJ2-7; TRBD2 matches at 10 bases. The CDR3 covers 15 residues. Germline CDR1 is SQVTM and CDR2 is ANQGSEA. The V and J ends lost 4 bases and 2 bases, in that order; junction bases with no gene match: 8. For the CDR3, the DNA is TGCAGCGTTGGAGCCGGACTAGCGGAGACCTACGAGCAGTACTTC. Its translation is CSVGAGLAETYEQYF.

The chain uses TRBV12-3 or TRBV12-4 and TRBJ1-1; 12 positions agree with TRBD1. CDR3 length: 14 residues. V was pared by 4 bases and J by 5 bases, with 2 bases of the junction left unmatched. CDR3 region: CASSWDRGPTEAFF. Written as DNA, the CDR3 is TGTGCCAGCAGTTGGGACAGGGGGCCTACTGAAGCTTTCTTT.

The CDR3 here is CASSLSGTLNTEAFF. The CDR3 DNA reads TGCGCCAGCAGCCTATCGGGGACTTTGAACACTGAAGCTTTCTTT. The V call is TRBV5-1, the J call TRBJ1-1; a possible D gene is TRBD1 (5 bases). Germline-derived CDR1 and CDR2 are SGHRS and YFSETQ. V was clipped by 4 bases and J by 0 bases, with 13 bases between them. The CDR3 runs 15 residues.

The chain links TRBV11-2 to TRBJ2-7, with D possibly matching TRBD1 (6 bases). Germline V gene data show CDR1 as SGHAT and CDR2 as FQNNGV. V gave up 5 bases and J gave up 2 bases, with 19 bases separating them. CDR3 length: 16 residues. Written as DNA, the CDR3 is TGTGCCAGCAGCCGGAGACAGGCACTATCGACCTACGAGCAGTACTTC. Translation gives CASSRRQALSTYEQYF.